This T cell receptor beta chain emerged from a study of cytomegalovirus exposure and HLA in healthy donors. General study results and limits: DRB1 showed the most TCR associations and HLA-C the fewest in a later analysis, as rates varied by HLA locus. Within a later analysis, the majority of CMV-associated TCR beta chains appeared HLA-restricted. Association with HLA alleles at 0.05 false discovery rate was found for 15,000 to 20,000 TCR beta sequences in a later analysis.

PCR employed 60 Vbeta and 13 Jbeta primers. Original methodology: As a later analysis found, there were 60 million to 90 million unique TCR beta chains, of which roughly 11 million were shared. Assay used: immunoSEQ multiplex PCR; TCRdb lists only in-frame clones, some missing. D and trimming come from the DNA, and the V and J calls and clone size come from that table. The sample shows 150,000 to 170,000 clones, roughly 80% of them seen only once. V was pared by 8 bases and J by 0 bases, with 11 bases of the junction left unmatched. Per germline, CDR1 SGHAT and CDR2 FQNNGV. The CDR3 consists of 16 residues. Turning to this clone: Its antigen remains unidentified.

Sample: PBMCs. V gene TRBV11-2 combines with J gene TRBJ2-3; 7 nucleotides match TRBD2. The receptor was isolated from a woman between 40 and 50 years old in good health and CMV-seronegative. The CDR3 DNA is TGTGCCAGCGGACTGGGGGAGGGAGAAAGCACAGATACGCAGTATTTT. Protein sequence: CASGLGEGESTDTQYF.